Included here is one T cell receptor beta chain sequence, with context. Its specificity is unknown. MiXCR, applied by TCRdb to the 5' RACE reads, yields one record per CDR3 protein. The sample contains about 210,000 distinct CDR3 sequences, over 8% of which appear only once. This CDR3 has 14 residues. V lost 6 bases and J lost 2, with 12 bases in between. Per germline, CDR1 MNHNS and CDR2 SASEGT. This specimen belongs to a study of identical twins. Notes on the study in general: Invariant MAIT and iNKT cells are populations that could partly confound zero-insertion analyses.

The specimen was memory (CD45RO+) T cells sorted from blood. The chain couples TRBV6-1 to TRBJ2-3; D not certain. This sequence was found in a woman younger than 35 in good health. CDR3 region: CASSPTFPTDTQYF. The DNA of the CDR3 is TGTGCCAGCAGCCCTACCTTCCCCACAGATACGCAGTATTTT.